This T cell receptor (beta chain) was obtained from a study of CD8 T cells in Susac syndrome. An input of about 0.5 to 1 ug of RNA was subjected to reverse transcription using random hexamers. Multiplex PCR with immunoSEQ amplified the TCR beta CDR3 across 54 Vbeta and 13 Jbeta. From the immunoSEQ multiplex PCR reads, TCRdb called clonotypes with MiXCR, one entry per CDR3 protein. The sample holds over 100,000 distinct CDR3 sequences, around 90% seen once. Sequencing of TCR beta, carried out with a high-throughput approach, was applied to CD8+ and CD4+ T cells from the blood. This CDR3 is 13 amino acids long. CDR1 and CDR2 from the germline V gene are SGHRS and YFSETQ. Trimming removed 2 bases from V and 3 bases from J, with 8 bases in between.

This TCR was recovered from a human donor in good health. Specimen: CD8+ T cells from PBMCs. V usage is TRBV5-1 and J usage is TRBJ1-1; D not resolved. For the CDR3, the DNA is TGCGCCAGCAGCTTCAAAAGCGACACTGAAGCTTTCTTT. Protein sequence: CASSFKSDTEAFF.